The next 27 T cell receptor beta chains were all read from a single sample in a study of shared clonotypes between healthy human individuals (dated by TCRdb to the early 2020s). The library was generated by the immunoSEQ multiplex PCR assay. Entries here come from immuneACCESS through TCRdb and include only in-frame sequences with V and J called. Some clones fail to appear in such tables; in the studies checked, an unresolved V gene covers under half of the shortfall, and the cause of the remainder is unknown. This sample gives about 2 million clones in total; 90% to 95% of them show up just once. The top ten hold 0.13% of the sample. The sample consisted of naive CD4+ T cells sorted from blood. The sample's cell subset or site, from its label and the paper: CD45RA+ positively selected. The receptors stem from a man aged 18-30 years in good health.

This clone occurred a few times. The same CDR3 can be traced to other DNA sequences in this sample. This chain uses TRBV5-1 with TRBJ1-2; D is possibly TRBD1 (5 bases). Trimming left V 0 bases short and J 2 bases short, with 5 bases between. CDR1 and CDR2 (germline): SGHRS, YFSETQ. The CDR3 spans 13 residues. For the CDR3, the DNA is TGCGCCAGCAGCTTGGGACAGAACTATGGCTACACCTTC. Translated, it gives CASSLGQNYGYTF. Looking up the rest from reference TRBV5-1 and TRBJ1-2 gives the full variable domain: KAGVTQTPRYLIKTRGQQVTLSCSPISGHRSVSWYQQTPGQGLQFLFEYFSETQRNKGNFPGRFSGRQFSNSRSEMNVSTLELGDSALYLCASSLGQNYGYTFGSGTRLTVV.

V and J are TRBV27 and TRBJ2-7, with TRBD1 matching 10 bases. Germline assignment: CDR1 MNHEY and CDR2 SMNVEV (reference sequence). The CDR3 runs to 19 residues. The V and J ends lost 3 bases and 0 bases, in that order; junction bases with no gene match: 14. The CDR3 DNA reads as TGTGCCAGCAGTTTTCGGAGGGACAGGGGTTCCCAACCCTCCTACGAGCAGTACTTC. Translated, it gives CASSFRRDRGSQPSYEQYF.

The chain has TRBV19 and TRBJ2-7, with 11 positions matching TRBD2. Germline CDR1 reads LNHDA; CDR2 reads SQIVND (reference sequence). The CDR3 has 18 residues. J was trimmed by 2 bases and V by 1 base; bases with no gene match: 10. CDR3 region: CASSIVSPTSGTAYEQYF. The CDR3 nucleotides read TGTGCCAGTAGTATAGTTTCCCCGACTAGCGGGACGGCCTACGAGCAGTACTTC.

This chain connects TRBV5-1 to TRBJ1-6; 10 positions agree with TRBD1. After removal of 4 bases from V and 4 bases from J, the junction contained 8 bases not matched to a gene. Germline loops: CDR1 SGHRS, CDR2 YFSETQ. The CDR3 runs 17 residues. The CDR3, as DNA: TGCGCCAGCAGCCTGACAGGGGGCAATTCTTATAATTCACCCCTCCACTTT. It translates to CASSLTGGNSYNSPLHF. The whole variable domain, remainder taken from reference TRBV5-1 and TRBJ1-6, is KAGVTQTPRYLIKTRGQQVTLSCSPISGHRSVSWYQQTPGQGLQFLFEYFSETQRNKGNFPGRFSGRQFSNSRSEMNVSTLELGDSALYLCASSLTGGNSYNSPLHFGNGTRLTVT.

This chain joins TRBV5-1 and TRBJ2-2, with D tentatively TRBD1 (6 bases). Germline V gives CDR1 SGHRS, CDR2 YFSETQ. The ends were cut back, 4 bases at V and 6 bases at J, with 13 bases in the middle. The CDR3 length is 14 residues. The CDR3 nucleotides read TGCGCCAGCAGCGTGACAGGAGAGGCCGGGGAGCTGTTTTTT. This gives the protein CASSVTGEAGELFF.

This clone has just one count. The gene calls are TRBV18 and TRBJ2-7, with D tentatively TRBD2 (5 bases). CDR1 is KGHSH, CDR2 LQKENI, per germline. The CDR3 covers 15 residues. V shed 6 bases and J shed 5 bases, with 20 bases lying between them. CDR3 residues: CASSSGEGARNEQYF. CDR3 DNA sequence: TGTGCCAGCTCTTCGGGTGAGGGAGCCAGGAACGAGCAGTACTTC.

About this clone: The sample has other DNA sequences that encode this CDR3 too. V gene TRBV5-1 combines with J gene TRBJ1-5; 7 nucleotides align to TRBD1. Germline V gene data show CDR1 as SGHRS and CDR2 as YFSETQ. CDR3 size: 15 residues. J gave up 0 bases and V 5 bases, and 5 bases lay outside the gene matches. CDR3 residues: CASSLTGDSNQPQHF. DNA for the CDR3: TGCGCCAGCAGTTTAACAGGGGATAGCAATCAGCCCCAGCATTTT.

V is TRBV6-1 and J is TRBJ2-7; 7 nucleotides align to TRBD1. Looked up from germline, CDR1 is MNHNS and CDR2 is SASEGT. This CDR3 comprises 14 residues. Trimming removed 4 bases from V and 7 bases from J; junction bases left unmatched: 10. CDR3 residues: CASSVGGLREEQYF. The DNA for the CDR3 is TGTGCCAGCAGTGTAGGGGGCCTGAGGGAAGAGCAGTACTTC.

Remarks on this clone: Within the sample, other DNA sequences also encode this same CDR3. This rearrangement joins TRBV7-9 to TRBJ2-5, with D maybe TRBD2 (6 bases). Germline assignment: CDR1 SEHNR and CDR2 FQNEAQ (reference sequence). V dropped 1 base and J dropped 1 base, with 10 bases sitting between them. The CDR3 runs to 15 residues. The CDR3 sequence is CASSLGSGGQETQYF. The DNA of the CDR3 is TGTGCCAGCAGCTTAGGTTCCGGGGGCCAAGAGACCCAGTACTTC.

The chain uses TRBV27 and TRBJ2-7, with 7 bases lining up with TRBD2. The CDR3 is 14 amino acids. Germline loops: CDR1 MNHEY, CDR2 SMNVEV (reference sequence). V dropped 6 bases and J dropped 2; count of bases not matched to a gene: 7. The CDR3 bases are TGTGCCAGCAGGTCCCTCGGGGGGACCTACGAGCAGTACTTC. Its translation: CASRSLGGTYEQYF.

The V call is TRBV7-2, the J call TRBJ2-5, with TRBD2 matching over 15 bases. V dropped 4 bases and J dropped 5; count of bases not matched to a gene: 11. Germline CDR1 reads SGHTA; CDR2 reads FQGNSA. The CDR3 is made up of 18 amino acids. CDR3: CASSSQGLAGGPYETQYF. CDR3 nucleotides: TGTGCCAGCAGCTCCCAAGGACTAGCGGGAGGGCCTTACGAGACCCAGTACTTC.

The V gene is TRBV21-1, the J gene TRBJ1-6; the D call of TRBD1 is as the table states it, not checked on the DNA. TRBV21-1 is a pseudogene. The CDR3 is 20 amino acids. The CDR3 sequence: CASSKTVRQGGSSYNSPLHF. The DNA of the CDR3 is TGTGCCAGCAGCAAAACTGTACGACAGGGGGGTAGCTCCTATAATTCACCCCTCCACTTT.

The V gene is TRBV18, the J gene TRBJ2-2; no clear D gene. This CDR3 comprises 13 residues. V was pared by 4 bases and J by 7 bases, with 10 bases between. The V gene's germline CDR1 is KGHSH and CDR2 LQKENI. The CDR3, as DNA: TGTGCCAGCTCACTCGATGCCGTCGGGGAGCTGTTTTTT. Its translation: CASSLDAVGELFF.

The CDR3 DNA sequence: TGTGCCAGCTCACCAGGGTTTAGCCAAGAGACCCAGTACTTC. Protein product: CASSPGFSQETQYF. The chain combines TRBV18 with TRBJ2-5; D gene unclear. CDR1 is KGHSH, CDR2 LQKENI, per germline. The CDR3 is 14 residues long. The ends were cut back, 2 bases at V and 1 base at J, with 8 bases in the middle.

Points on this clone: Other DNA sequences within the sample encode an identical CDR3. Here the CDR3 DNA reads TGTGCCTGGAGTGTCGGGACGGCCAATCAGCCCCAGCATTTT. Protein product: CAWSVGTANQPQHF. The chain combines TRBV30 with TRBJ1-5, with D tentatively TRBD1 (5 bases). The CDR3 loop spans 14 amino acids. Trimming pared 0 bases from V and 3 bases from J, leaving 9 bases between. CDR1 is GTSNPN and CDR2 is SVGIG in the germline V gene (reference sequence).

In this sample, this clone turned up once. The sample carries other DNA sequences with the same CDR3. The chain has TRBV6-1 and TRBJ2-3; possibly TRBD1 or TRBD2 for D (6 bases each). The CDR3 loop spans 11 amino acids. Germline CDR1 MNHNS, CDR2 SASEGT. Trimming took 6 bases from V and 6 from J, leaving 7 bases between them. In nucleotides, the CDR3 is TGTGCCAGCAGAGGGGGGGATACGCAGTATTTT. This codes for CASRGGDTQYF.

The chain has TRBV20-1 and TRBJ2-5; D possibly uses TRBD1 or TRBD2 (6 bases each). From germline, CDR1 is DFQATT and CDR2 SNEGSKA (reference sequence). The CDR3 is 11 residues long. The CDR3 sequence is CGGGGRETQYF. The DNA of the CDR3 is TGCGGAGGAGGGGGGCGAGAGACCCAGTACTTC.

The chain recombines TRBV2 with TRBJ2-5; D is unresolved. The CDR3 has 13 residues. V shed 10 bases and J shed 1 base, with 13 bases lying between them. Germline V lookup: CDR1 SNHLY, CDR2 FYNNEI. The CDR3 loop is CATCWAAQETQYF. The CDR3 nucleotides read TGTGCCACGTGTTGGGCAGCCCAAGAGACCCAGTACTTC.

The rearrangement links TRBV28 to TRBJ1-5, with D unclear. The CDR3 is 13 amino acids. The germline CDR1 and CDR2 sequences are MDHEN and SYDVKM. The V end was cut by 7 bases, the J end by 0 bases, with 7 bases between. For the CDR3, the DNA is TGTGCCAGCAAGGGATATAGCAATCAGCCCCAGCATTTT. This gives the protein CASKGYSNQPQHF.

V and J are TRBV7-2 and TRBJ2-5, with D maybe TRBD2 (5 bases). CDR1 is SGHTA and CDR2 is FQGNSA in the germline V gene. V was pared by 1 base and J by 5 bases, with 14 bases between. The CDR3 contains 15 residues. CDR3 residues: CASSLVPGVGETQYF. The CDR3 coding sequence is TGTGCCAGCAGCTTAGTTCCCGGGGTGGGGGAGACCCAGTACTTC. The whole variable domain, remainder taken from reference TRBV7-2 and TRBJ2-5, is GAGVSQSPSNKVTEKGKDVELRCDPISGHTALYWYRQSLGQGLEFLIYFQGNSAPDKSGLPSDRFSAERTGGSVSTLTIQRTQQEDSAVYLCASSLVPGVGETQYFGPGTRLLVL.

This chain links TRBV7-6 with TRBJ1-4, with a possible D match to TRBD1 (5 bases). V lost 5 bases, J lost 7 bases, and 29 bases lay in between. The germline gives CDR1 SGHVS, CDR2 FNYEAQ. The CDR3 sequence is 19 residues long. CDR3 loop: CASSPVVAGSISSGEKLFF. The CDR3 DNA sequence: TGTGCCAGCAGCCCCGTAGTGGCAGGGTCTATTTCTTCAGGTGAAAAACTGTTTTTT. The whole variable domain, remainder taken from reference TRBV7-6 and TRBJ1-4, is GAGVSQSPRYKVTKRGQDVALRCDPISGHVSLYWYRQALGQGPEFLTYFNYEAQQDKSGLPNDRFSAERPEGSISTLTIQRTEQRDSAMYRCASSPVVAGSISSGEKLFFGSGTQLSVL.

The chain joins TRBV7-9 to TRBJ2-7; D is perhaps TRBD2 (6 bases). CDR3 length equals 16 residues. Germline CDR1 and CDR2: SEHNR and FQNEAQ (reference sequence). The ends were cut back, 1 base at V and 4 bases at J, with 17 bases in the middle. CDR3 loop: CASSLGATGAYYEQYF. Here the CDR3 DNA reads TGTGCCAGCAGCTTAGGTGCAACGGGAGCTTATTACGAGCAGTACTTC.

Details on this clone: A read error may account for a junction end that differs from germline. The chain carries TRBV5-3 and TRBJ2-7; 8 nucleotides line up with TRBD1. TRBV5-3 carries the ORF label, with uncertain function. This CDR3 has 18 residues. CDR3 residues: CARSWEWDRFRPSHEQYF. The CDR3 DNA sequence: TGTGCCAGAAGCTGGGAGTGGGACAGGTTTCGCCCCTCCCACGAGCAGTACTTC.

The chain is built from TRBV6-5 and TRBJ2-7; tentatively, D is TRBD1 (6 bases). Trimming shortened V by 4 bases and J by 2 bases, and 18 bases separated the two germline ends. The CDR3 runs to 16 residues. In germline, CDR1 is MNHEY, CDR2 SVGAGI. The CDR3 loop reads CASSSLGAETTYEQYF. The CDR3 coding sequence is TGTGCCAGCAGTTCCCTGGGGGCGGAGACGACCTACGAGCAGTACTTC.

The chain couples TRBV5-1 to TRBJ1-4; tentatively, D is TRBD1 (5 bases). V was shortened by 4 bases and J by 0 bases, with 10 bases between the two germline ends. The CDR3 has 15 amino acids. Per the germline V gene, CDR1 is SGHRS and CDR2 is YFSETQ. The CDR3 DNA is TGCGCCAGCAGCGTTACAGGAGCAACTAATGAAAAACTGTTTTTT. Protein sequence: CASSVTGATNEKLFF.

V gene TRBV29-1 combines with J gene TRBJ2-7; D is tentatively TRBD1 or TRBD2 (5 bases each). Germline CDR1 SQVTM, CDR2 ANQGSEA. The CDR3 has 14 residues. The V and J ends lost 4 bases and 4 bases respectively, with 17 bases between them. Here the CDR3 reads CSVVGLGTLYEQYF. The DNA for the CDR3 is TGCAGCGTTGTCGGATTGGGGACCCTATACGAGCAGTACTTC.

This sequence joins TRBV30 and TRBJ2-1; D may be TRBD1 (5 bases). This CDR3 is built from 13 residues. The V end was cut by 7 bases, the J end by 3 bases, with 13 bases between. In germline, CDR1 is GTSNPN, CDR2 SVGIG (reference sequence). CDR3 sequence: CASSPGHYNEQFF. DNA of the CDR3: TGTGCCTCCAGCCCAGGGCACTACAATGAGCAGTTCTTC.